The 5 T cell receptor beta chains reported below all come from one sample, sequenced in a study of T cells in Graves' hyperthyroidism and ophthalmopathy. RNA transcripts provided the source from which TCR beta CDR3 regions were amplified. In the first-round RT-PCR of the TCR CDR3, the HTBI primer set was used. Using its own MiXCR run on the multiplex PCR reads, TCRdb lists one record per CDR3 protein. Among hundreds of thousands of distinct CDR3 sequences listed, over 15% were seen once. Material: blood. Receptors were obtained from a woman aged 45-60 years with Graves' hyperthyroidism that later progressed to Graves' ophthalmopathy.

There are many counts of this clonotype. The V call is TRBV11-2, the J call TRBJ2-7, with 13 bases identical to TRBD2. The V gene's germline CDR1 is SGHAT and CDR2 FQNNGV. V lost 4 bases to trimming and J lost 3 bases; unmatched junction nucleotides: 9. CDR3 length: 17 residues. The DNA for the CDR3 is TGTGCCAGCAGCTCCCTGACTAGCGGGGGGCATTTCTACGAGCAGTACTTC. Amino acid sequence: CASSSLTSGGHFYEQYF.

This clonotype has only a few counts. V usage is TRBV19 and J usage is TRBJ2-1; 9 bases agree with TRBD2. V dropped 6 bases and J dropped 6; count of bases not matched to a gene: 3. The CDR3 contains 13 residues. CDR1 is LNHDA, CDR2 SQIVND, per germline (reference sequence). The CDR3 here is CASRPSGVNEQFF. CDR3 bases: TGTGCCAGTAGACCTAGCGGGGTCAATGAGCAGTTCTTC.

The genes are TRBV29-1 and TRBJ1-2, with 7 bases that match TRBD1. CDR3 size: 15 residues. V was pared by 6 bases and J by 0 bases, with 10 bases of the junction left unmatched. Germline V gives CDR1 SQVTM, CDR2 ANQGSEA. CDR3 region: CSVGDSLGANYGYTF. The CDR3 DNA sequence: TGCAGCGTCGGGGACAGTCTCGGAGCTAACTATGGCTACACCTTC.

This clonotype occurred many times. CDR3 loop: CASSLRTGANTGELFF. The CDR3 DNA reads as TGTGCCAGCAGTTTGAGGACAGGGGCAAACACCGGGGAGCTGTTTTTT. The chain uses TRBV12-3 or TRBV12-4 and TRBJ2-2; 9 bases match TRBD1. The CDR3 has 16 amino acids. V lost 3 bases, J lost 2 bases, and 4 bases stayed unmatched.

This clonotype appeared once. Since a much larger clone is just one base distant, this may be a read error. This chain joins TRBV20-1 and TRBJ1-1, with D maybe TRBD1 (6 bases). The CDR3 runs 15 residues. Germline CDR1 and CDR2: DFQATT and SNEGSKA (reference sequence). V gave up 8 bases and J gave up 3 bases, with 22 bases separating them. The CDR3 here is CSPSKPGAGDTEAFF. The CDR3 DNA is TGCAGTCCGTCTAAACCAGGGGCAGGGGACACTGAAGCTTTCTTT.